The 12 T cell receptor beta chains reported below all come from one sample, sequenced in a study of vaccination effects on CD4 cells after COVID-19. Before sequencing, viral peptide pools were used by the ViraFEST assay to expand antigen-specific CD4+ T cells. Researchers isolated CD4+ T cells once roughly ten days of culture had elapsed. A PCR test confirmed that the person had SARS-CoV-2 infection between March and December 2020. Libraries were prepared by immunoSEQ multiplex PCR; TCRdb keeps only in-frame clonotypes and omits some of them. Of 20,000 to 25,000 clones in the sample, under 85% are singletons; the top ten hold 35% to 40%. The antigens these receptors bind are not known. Sequencing used CD4+ T cells from PBMCs cultured with a peptide pool, obtained before COVID-19 vaccination. These receptors originate from a human donor who had a prior SARS-CoV-2 infection.

The sample holds a few counts of this clone. The J gene is TRBJ1-4, the V gene TRBV6-5; D possibly corresponds to TRBD1 (5 bases). Germline lookup yields CDR1 MNHEY and CDR2 SVGAGI. Trimming shortened V by 5 bases and J by 0 bases, and 10 bases separated the two germline ends. This CDR3 spans 15 amino acids. The CDR3 is CASSRAGATNEKLFF. Written as DNA, the CDR3 is TGTGCCAGCAGTCGCGCGGGGGCAACTAATGAAAAACTGTTTTTT.

In this sample, this clone turned up once. J is TRBJ1-1 and V is TRBV12-3 or TRBV12-4, with a possible D match to TRBD1 (6 bases). The CDR3 spans 13 residues. Deletions cut 6 bases from V and 1 base from J, with 9 bases between. Here the CDR3 reads CASSRGQNTEAFF. In DNA, the CDR3 is TGTGCCAGCAGCCGGGGACAGAACACTGAAGCTTTCTTT.

The chain joins TRBV10-3 to TRBJ2-2; 10 nucleotides align to TRBD1. The CDR3 extends over 15 amino acids. Trimming at V came to 7 bases and at J to 8 bases, leaving 10 bases not matched to a gene. The V gene's germline CDR1 is ENHRY and CDR2 SYGVKD. CDR3 nucleotides: TGTGCCATCACCGGGCCCGACAGGGGGCCGGGGGAGCTGTTTTTT. Protein product: CAITGPDRGPGELFF.

The rearrangement links TRBV2 to TRBJ2-7; TRBD1 matches at 8 bases. CDR3 length: 17 amino acids. V lost 8 bases, J lost 2 bases, and 17 bases stayed unmatched. CDR1 is SNHLY, CDR2 FYNNEI, per germline. Here the CDR3 reads CASGIRDRIFLTYEQYF. CDR3 nucleotide sequence: TGTGCCAGCGGAATCCGGGACAGGATATTCCTTACCTACGAGCAGTACTTC.

This clone occurred a few times. The V and J genes are TRBV5-1 and TRBJ1-2; D is ambiguous. The CDR3 totals 12 residues. The V gene lost 0 bases and the J gene lost 7 bases, with 7 bases spanning the gap. Germline loops: CDR1 SGHRS, CDR2 YFSETQ. As DNA, the CDR3 is TGCGCCAGCAGCTTGGGACTGCGTGGCTACACCTTC. Its protein is CASSLGLRGYTF.

CDR3: CASSEQLNEKLFF. The CDR3 coding sequence is TGTGCCAGCAGTGAACAGCTTAATGAAAAACTGTTTTTT. The V gene is TRBV6-1, the J gene TRBJ1-4, with D hard to call. The germline V and J ends were trimmed by 2 bases and 4 bases, with 5 bases remaining between them. Germline V gene lookup returns CDR1 MNHNS and CDR2 SASEGT. CDR3 length: 13 residues.

The rearrangement joins TRBV12-3 or TRBV12-4 to TRBJ1-5; TRBD1 is a possible D gene (5 bases). The CDR3 length is 13 residues. Trimming pared 4 bases from V and 7 bases from J, leaving 11 bases between. The CDR3 is CASSSRVIQPQHF. CDR3 DNA: TGTGCCAGCAGTTCCAGGGTAATACAGCCCCAGCATTTT.

This chain joins TRBV6-5 and TRBJ2-7; D possibly matches TRBD1 or TRBD2 (6 bases each). Trimming left V 6 bases short and J 3 bases short, with 18 bases between. Germline CDR1 and CDR2: MNHEY and SVGAGI. This CDR3 comprises 15 residues. This CDR3 reads CASRITSRGDYEQYF. The CDR3 DNA reads TGTGCCAGCAGAATAACTAGCAGGGGAGACTACGAGCAGTACTTC.

The V and J genes are TRBV4-2 and TRBJ1-3, with D possibly TRBD1 on 5 matching bases. This CDR3 spans 19 amino acids. The V gene lost 0 bases and the J gene lost 3 bases, with 21 bases spanning the gap. Germline V gene lookup returns CDR1 LGHNA and CDR2 YNFKEQ. The CDR3, as DNA: TGTGCCAGCAGCCAAGATCCCACTCCAGGGCTTCGGGGTGGAAACACCATATATTTT. This sequence encodes CASSQDPTPGLRGGNTIYF.

This clone is a singleton in its sample. J is TRBJ2-5 and V is TRBV7-8; perhaps TRBD1 as D (6 bases). Trimming pared 1 base from V and 9 bases from J, leaving 12 bases between. The germline CDR1 and CDR2 sequences are SGHVS and FQNEAQ. The CDR3 runs to 13 residues. The CDR3 nucleotides read TGTGCCAGCAGCTTAGAGGTCGAGGGGGCCCAGTACTTC. Amino acid sequence: CASSLEVEGAQYF.

The chain couples TRBV2 to TRBJ1-1; D uncertain. The CDR3 is made up of 15 amino acids. Germline values: CDR1 SNHLY, CDR2 FYNNEI. V was trimmed by 5 bases and J by 0 bases, leaving 13 bases between them. CDR3 coding DNA: TGTGCCAGCAGTCTCACAAGTATCATGAACACTGAAGCTTTCTTT. It is translated as CASSLTSIMNTEAFF.

This clone was seen a few times. This chain uses TRBV5-4 with TRBJ2-1, with no clear D. The CDR3 contains 13 residues. V was pared by 7 bases and J by 7 bases, with 15 bases between. Germline CDR1 reads SGHNT; CDR2 reads YYREEE (reference sequence). The chain's CDR3 is CASASVLTNEQFF. The CDR3 nucleotides are TGTGCCAGCGCCTCGGTTCTCACAAATGAGCAGTTCTTC.